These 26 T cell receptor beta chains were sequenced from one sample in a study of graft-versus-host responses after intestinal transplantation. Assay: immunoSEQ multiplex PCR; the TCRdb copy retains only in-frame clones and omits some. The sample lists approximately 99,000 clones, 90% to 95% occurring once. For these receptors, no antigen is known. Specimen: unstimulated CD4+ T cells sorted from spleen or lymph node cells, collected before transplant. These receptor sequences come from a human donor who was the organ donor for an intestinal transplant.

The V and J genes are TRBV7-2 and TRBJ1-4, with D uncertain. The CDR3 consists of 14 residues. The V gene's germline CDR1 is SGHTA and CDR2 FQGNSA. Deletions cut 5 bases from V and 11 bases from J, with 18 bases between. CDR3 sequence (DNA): TGTGCCAGCAGCCGGTTGGGAGCTACGGGGAAACTGTTTTTT. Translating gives CASSRLGATGKLFF.

The CDR3 here is CASTSQGNGYNEQFF. The CDR3 nucleotides are TGTGCCAGCACATCACAGGGGAACGGGTACAATGAGCAGTTCTTC. The chain recombines TRBV19 with TRBJ2-1, with 7 bases identical to TRBD1. Unmatched junction bases numbered 12, after V lost 9 bases and J lost 4 bases. This CDR3 comprises 15 residues. Germline CDR1 and CDR2: LNHDA and SQIVND (reference sequence).

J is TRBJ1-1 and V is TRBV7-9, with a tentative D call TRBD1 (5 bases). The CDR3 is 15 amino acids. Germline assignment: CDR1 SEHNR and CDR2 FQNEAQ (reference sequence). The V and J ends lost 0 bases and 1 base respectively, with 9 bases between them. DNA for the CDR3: TGTGCCAGCAGCTTAGCCTTAAGGGGGAACACTGAAGCTTTCTTT. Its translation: CASSLALRGNTEAFF.

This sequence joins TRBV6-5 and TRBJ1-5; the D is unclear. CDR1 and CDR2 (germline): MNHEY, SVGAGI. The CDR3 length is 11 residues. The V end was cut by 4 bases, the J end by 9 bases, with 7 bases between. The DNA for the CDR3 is TGTGCCAGCAGTTCGCCGGGGCCCCAGCATTTT. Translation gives CASSSPGPQHF.

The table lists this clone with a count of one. CDR3 sequence (DNA): TGTGCCAGCAGCGTAGAAGGGTTAGCGGGGAGCTACACAGATACGCAGTATTTT. This sequence encodes CASSVEGLAGSYTDTQYF. V usage is TRBV9 and J usage is TRBJ2-3, with TRBD2 matching over 8 bases. The germline V gene has CDR1 SGDLS and CDR2 YYNGEE. The CDR3 is 18 amino acids. V shed 0 bases, J shed 2 bases, and the junction held 11 bases outside the gene matches. Filled out from reference TRBV9 and TRBJ2-3, the complete variable domain reads DSGVTQTPKHLITATGQRVTLRCSPRSGDLSVYWYQQSLDQGLQFLIQYYNGEERAKGNILERFSAQQFPDLHSELNLSSLELGDSALYFCASSVEGLAGSYTDTQYFGPGTRLTVL.

The CDR3 region has the DNA TGTGCCACCAGCTCAGGACAGTCTGGGGCCAACGTCCTGACTTTC. Its protein is CATSSGQSGANVLTF. The chain joins TRBV15 to TRBJ2-6, with a tentative D call TRBD1 (6 bases). Per the germline V gene, CDR1 is LNHNV and CDR2 is YYDKDF (reference sequence). With 5 bases removed from V and 1 base from J, the gap between germline ends came to 9 bases. The CDR3 is made up of 15 amino acids. Supplemented by reference TRBV15 and TRBJ2-6, the full variable domain reads DAMVIQNPRYQVTQFGKPVTLSCSQTLNHNVMYWYQQKSSQAPKLLFHYYDKDFNNEADTPDNFQSRRPNTSFCFLDIRSPGLGDTAMYLCATSSGQSGANVLTFGAGSRLTVL.

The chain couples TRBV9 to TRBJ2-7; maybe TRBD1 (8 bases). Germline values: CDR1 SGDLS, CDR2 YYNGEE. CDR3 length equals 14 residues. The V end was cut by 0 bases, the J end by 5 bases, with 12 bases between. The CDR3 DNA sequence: TGTGCCAGCAGCGTAGGGACAGGGAGGGACGAGCAGTACTTC. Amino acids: CASSVGTGRDEQYF.

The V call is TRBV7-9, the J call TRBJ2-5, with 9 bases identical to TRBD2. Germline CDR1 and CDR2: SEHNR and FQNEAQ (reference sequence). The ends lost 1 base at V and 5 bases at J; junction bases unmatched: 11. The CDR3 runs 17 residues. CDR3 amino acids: CASSLGGGALVWETQYF. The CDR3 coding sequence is TGTGCCAGCAGCTTAGGCGGGGGGGCTCTGGTTTGGGAGACCCAGTACTTC.

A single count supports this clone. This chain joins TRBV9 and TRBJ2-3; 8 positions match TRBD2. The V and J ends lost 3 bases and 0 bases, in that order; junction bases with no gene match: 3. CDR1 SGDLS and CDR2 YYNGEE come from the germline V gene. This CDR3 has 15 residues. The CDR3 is CASSAIAGSTDTQYF. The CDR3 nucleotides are TGTGCCAGCAGCGCCATAGCGGGGAGCACAGATACGCAGTATTTT.

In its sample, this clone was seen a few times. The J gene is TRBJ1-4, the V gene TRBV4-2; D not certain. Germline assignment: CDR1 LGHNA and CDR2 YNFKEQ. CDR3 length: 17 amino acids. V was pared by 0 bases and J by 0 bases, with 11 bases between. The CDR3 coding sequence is TGTGCCAGCAGCCAAGATCGGGGAGGATCAACTAATGAAAAACTGTTTTTT. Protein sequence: CASSQDRGGSTNEKLFF.

The CDR3 sequence is CASRDRAAYYGYTF. CDR3 DNA sequence: TGTGCCAGCAGAGACAGGGCCGCCTACTATGGCTACACCTTC. The chain carries TRBV2 and TRBJ1-2; 7 bases line up with TRBD1. This CDR3 has 14 residues. With 6 bases clipped from V and 3 bases from J, the junction kept 7 bases outside the gene matches. Germline CDR1 SNHLY, CDR2 FYNNEI.

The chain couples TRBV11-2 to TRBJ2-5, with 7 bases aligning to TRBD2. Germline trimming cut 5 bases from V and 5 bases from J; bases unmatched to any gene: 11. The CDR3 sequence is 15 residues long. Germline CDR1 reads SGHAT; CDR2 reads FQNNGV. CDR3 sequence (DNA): TGTGCCAGCAGCCCGCGGACTAGGCTGGGGGAGACCCAGTACTTC. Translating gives CASSPRTRLGETQYF.

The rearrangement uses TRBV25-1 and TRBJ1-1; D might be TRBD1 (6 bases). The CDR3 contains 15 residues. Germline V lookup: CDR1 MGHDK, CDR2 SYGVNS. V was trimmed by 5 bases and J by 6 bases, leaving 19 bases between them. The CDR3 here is CASSPTRGYSAEAFF. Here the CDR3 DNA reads TGTGCCAGCAGTCCCACCAGGGGCTATTCGGCTGAAGCTTTCTTT.

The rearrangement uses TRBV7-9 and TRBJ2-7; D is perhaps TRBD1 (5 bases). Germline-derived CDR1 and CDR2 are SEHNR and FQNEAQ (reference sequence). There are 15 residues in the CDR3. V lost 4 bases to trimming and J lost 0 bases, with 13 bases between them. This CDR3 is CASSSVGAGSYEQYF. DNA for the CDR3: TGTGCCAGCAGCTCTGTTGGGGCTGGCTCCTACGAGCAGTACTTC.

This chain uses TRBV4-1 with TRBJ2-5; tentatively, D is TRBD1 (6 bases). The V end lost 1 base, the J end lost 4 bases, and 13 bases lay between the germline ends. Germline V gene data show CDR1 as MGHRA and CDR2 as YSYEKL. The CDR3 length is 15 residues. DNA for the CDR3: TGCGCCAGCAGCCAAGGGACAGCTCGGGCAGAGACCCAGTACTTC. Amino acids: CASSQGTARAETQYF.

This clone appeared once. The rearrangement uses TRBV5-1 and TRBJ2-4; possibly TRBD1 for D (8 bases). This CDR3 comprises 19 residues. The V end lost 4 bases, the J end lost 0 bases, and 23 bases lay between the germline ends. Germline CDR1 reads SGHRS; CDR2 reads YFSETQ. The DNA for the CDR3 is TGCGCCAGCAGCCCCCGGACAGGGAGGGAAGTCCTAGCCAAAAACATTCAGTACTTC. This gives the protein CASSPRTGREVLAKNIQYF.

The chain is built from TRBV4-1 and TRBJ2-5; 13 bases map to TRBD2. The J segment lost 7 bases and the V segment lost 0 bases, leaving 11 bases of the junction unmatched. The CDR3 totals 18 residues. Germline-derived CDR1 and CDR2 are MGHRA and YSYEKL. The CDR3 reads CASSQEPGTSGVKRTQYF. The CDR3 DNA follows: TGCGCCAGCAGCCAAGAGCCCGGGACTAGCGGGGTGAAGAGGACCCAGTACTTC.

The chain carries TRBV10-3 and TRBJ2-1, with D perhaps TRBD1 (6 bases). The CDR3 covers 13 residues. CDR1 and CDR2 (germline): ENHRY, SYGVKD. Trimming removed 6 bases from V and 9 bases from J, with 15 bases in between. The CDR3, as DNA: TGTGCCATCAGCAGAGACCAGGGGAGTGAGCAGTTCTTC. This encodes CAISRDQGSEQFF.

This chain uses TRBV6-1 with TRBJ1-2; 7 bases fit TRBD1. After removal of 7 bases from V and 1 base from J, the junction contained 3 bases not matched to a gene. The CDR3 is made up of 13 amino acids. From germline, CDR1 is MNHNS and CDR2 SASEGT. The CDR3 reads CASNRGLNYGYTF. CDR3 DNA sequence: TGTGCCAGCAACAGGGGCCTTAACTATGGCTACACCTTC.

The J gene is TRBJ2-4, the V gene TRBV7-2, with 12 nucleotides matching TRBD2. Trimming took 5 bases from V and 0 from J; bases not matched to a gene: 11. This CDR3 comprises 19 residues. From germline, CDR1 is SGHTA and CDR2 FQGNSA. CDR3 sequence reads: CASSDQTSGGRIAKNIQYF. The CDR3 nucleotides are TGTGCCAGCAGCGACCAGACTAGCGGGGGTAGGATAGCCAAAAACATTCAGTACTTC.

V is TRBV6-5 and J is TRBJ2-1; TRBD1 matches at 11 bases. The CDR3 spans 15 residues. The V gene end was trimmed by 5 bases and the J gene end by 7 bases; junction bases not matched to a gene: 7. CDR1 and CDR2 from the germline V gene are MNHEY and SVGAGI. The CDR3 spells CASSKGGTGGNEQFF. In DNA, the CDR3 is TGTGCCAGCAGTAAAGGTGGGACAGGGGGAAATGAGCAGTTCTTC.

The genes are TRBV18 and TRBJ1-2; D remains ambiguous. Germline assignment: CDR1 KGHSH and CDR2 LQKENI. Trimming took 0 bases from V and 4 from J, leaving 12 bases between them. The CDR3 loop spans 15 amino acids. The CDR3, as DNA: TGTGCCAGCTCACCACCATGGGAGGAGGGCTATGGCTACACCTTC. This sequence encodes CASSPPWEEGYGYTF. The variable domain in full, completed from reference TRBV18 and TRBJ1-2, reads NAGVMQNPRHLVRRRGQEARLRCSPMKGHSHVYWYRQLPEEGLKFMVYLQKENIIDESGMPKERFSAEFPKEGPSILRIQQVVRGDSAAYFCASSPPWEEGYGYTFGSGTRLTVV.

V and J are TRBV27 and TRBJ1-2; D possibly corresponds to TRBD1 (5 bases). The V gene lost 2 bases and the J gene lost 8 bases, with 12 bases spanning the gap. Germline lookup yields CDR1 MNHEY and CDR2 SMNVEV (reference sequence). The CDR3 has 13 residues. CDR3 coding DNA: TGTGCCAGCAGTTTAGTCCAGGGTTACGGCTACACCTTC. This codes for CASSLVQGYGYTF.

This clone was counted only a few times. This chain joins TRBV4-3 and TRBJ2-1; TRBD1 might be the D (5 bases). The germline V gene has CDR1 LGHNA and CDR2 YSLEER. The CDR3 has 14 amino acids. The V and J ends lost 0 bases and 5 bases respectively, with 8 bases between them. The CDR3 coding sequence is TGCGCCAGCAGCCAAGAGGGGCCGAACAATGAGCAGTTCTTC. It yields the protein CASSQEGPNNEQFF.

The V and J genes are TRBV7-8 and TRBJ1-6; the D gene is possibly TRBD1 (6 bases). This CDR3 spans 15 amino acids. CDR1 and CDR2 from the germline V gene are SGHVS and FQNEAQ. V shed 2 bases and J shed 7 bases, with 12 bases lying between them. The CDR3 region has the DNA TGTGCCAGCAGCTTAACGGCAACAGGGAATTCACCCCTCCACTTT. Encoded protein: CASSLTATGNSPLHF. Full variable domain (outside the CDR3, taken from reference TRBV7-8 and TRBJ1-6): GAGVSQSPRYKVAKRGQDVALRCDPISGHVSLFWYQQALGQGPEFLTYFQNEAQLDKSGLPSDRFFAERPEGSVSTLKIQRTQQEDSAVYLCASSLTATGNSPLHFGNGTRLTVT.

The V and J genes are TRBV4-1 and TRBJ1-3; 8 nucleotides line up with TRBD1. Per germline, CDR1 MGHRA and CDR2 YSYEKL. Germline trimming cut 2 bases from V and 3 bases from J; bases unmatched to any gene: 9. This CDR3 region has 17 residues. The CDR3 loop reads CASSQPQGARDGNTIYF. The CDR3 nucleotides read TGCGCCAGCAGCCAACCTCAGGGGGCACGGGATGGAAACACCATATATTTT.